The clone carrying this T cell receptor (beta chain) was seen more than once but under ten times. Its specificity is unknown. Authors' processing steps: For the immunoSEQ data, sequences were junction-only without quality scores, so filtering differed. Clones were read by immunoSEQ multiplex PCR, and TCRdb kept only the in-frame ones, dropping some. D and trimming were read from the DNA, whereas the V and J calls and clone size are those reported in that table. This sample has a few million clones, with over 85% found just once. The data derive from a study of shared clonotypes between healthy human individuals. Notes on the study in general: Clonotype sharing among donors likely depends on sequencing depth.

CDR3 size: 13 residues. V was trimmed by 3 bases and J by 4 bases, leaving 9 bases between them. CDR1 and CDR2 from the germline V gene are MDHEN and SYDVKM. The receptor was isolated from a man between 18 and 35 years old in good health. Some clones in this sample may be carry-over from other donors' samples. The gene calls are TRBV28 and TRBJ1-1, with a weak D call TRBD1 (5 bases). Specimen: naive CD4+ T cells from PBMCs. Stated subset: CD45RA+ positively selected. CDR3 DNA sequence: TGTGCCAGCAGTTTTGGGGACCGCACTGAAGCTTTCTTT. Translating it yields CASSFGDRTEAFF.